This TCR beta chain was documented in a study of T cells after posttransplantation cyclophosphamide. The naive gate required viable CD3+CD4+ or CD3+CD8+ cells with CCR7+CD45RA+CD45RO-CD95-CD27+CD28+ phenotype. Clones were sequenced by immunoSEQ multiplex PCR, and TCRdb holds only the in-frame ones, with some missing. In the table there are roughly 20,000 clones, over 95% of which are singletons. About this clone: Its cognate antigen is unknown.

Whole-study findings and limits: Donor CD8+ memory clones often dominated recipient blood repertoires at later times. TRB clonality was highly associated with recipient CMV seropositivity and reactivation. TRB overlap between skin or GI tissue T cells and blood was limited.

The origin of this receptor is a man aged 35 to 55 in good health, CMV-negative, and a related stem cell transplant donor. The specimen was naive CD4+ T cells sorted from PBMCs.

CDR3 protein: CASSKLAGENEQYF. The CDR3 coding sequence is TGTGCCAGCAGCAAACTAGCGGGAGAAAACGAGCAGTACTTC. The genes are TRBV7-9 and TRBJ2-7; 11 nucleotides align to TRBD2. This CDR3 is built from 14 residues. Trimming at V came to 5 bases and at J to 5 bases, leaving 5 bases not matched to a gene. Germline CDR1 SEHNR, CDR2 FQNEAQ (reference sequence). Full variable domain (outside the CDR3, taken from reference TRBV7-9 and TRBJ2-7): DTGVSQNPRHKITKRGQNVTFRCDPISEHNRLYWYRQTLGQGPEFLTYFQNEAQLEKSRLLSDRFSAERPKGSFSTLEIQRTEQGDSAMYLCASSKLAGENEQYFGPGTRLTVT.